Shown below are 10 T cell receptor beta chains from a single sample sequenced in a study of vaccination effects on CD4 cells after COVID-19. Repertoires were generated with immunoSEQ multiplex PCR, while TCRdb's copy carries only in-frame clones and drops some. The sample has around 66,000 clones, about 67% seen once. Subsequent to a culture period of 10 to 11 days, CD4+ T cells were isolated. Every participant took two doses of the BNT162b2 or mRNA-1273 vaccine. No antigen has been assigned to these receptors. This material consisted of CD4+ T cells from PBMCs cultured without peptide, taken after COVID-19 vaccination. The receptors were sampled from a human donor who received a COVID-19 vaccine.

The V and J genes are TRBV7-9 and TRBJ1-3; no reliable D call. The germline gives CDR1 SEHNR, CDR2 FQNEAQ (reference sequence). The CDR3 totals 15 residues. V lost 1 base, J lost 4 bases, and 11 bases lay in between. DNA of the CDR3: TGTGCCAGCAGCTTAGATCTCCTGGGAGGAAACACCATATATTTT. It translates to CASSLDLLGGNTIYF.

The rearrangement joins TRBV19 to TRBJ2-2; 8 bases fit TRBD1. CDR3 length equals 14 residues. Trimming took 7 bases from V and 6 from J; bases not matched to a gene: 7. Germline values: CDR1 LNHDA, CDR2 SQIVND (reference sequence). DNA for the CDR3: TGTGCCAGTACCAGGACAGGGATCGCCGGGGAGCTGTTTTTT. This encodes CASTRTGIAGELFF.

J is TRBJ1-1 and V is TRBV7-8; 11 positions agree with TRBD1. The CDR3 totals 14 residues. With V trimmed by 5 bases and J by 4 bases, 3 bases remained unmatched. The germline V gene has CDR1 SGHVS and CDR2 FQNEAQ. CDR3 DNA: TGTGCCAGCAGCGGAGGGACAGGGGGCACTGAAGCTTTCTTT. Translation: CASSGGTGGTEAFF.

This clone was recorded once. The chain is built from TRBV5-4 and TRBJ2-3; the match to TRBD2 covers 7 bases. CDR3 size: 15 residues. Trimming at V came to 0 bases and at J to 5 bases, leaving 6 bases not matched to a gene. CDR1 and CDR2 from the germline V gene are SGHNT and YYREEE (reference sequence). The CDR3 DNA is TGTGCCAGCAGCTTGGGGGCTAGCGGACAAGATACGCAGTATTTT. Its protein product is CASSLGASGQDTQYF.

The rearrangement joins TRBV28 to TRBJ1-2; 7 bases align to TRBD1. The V gene's germline CDR1 is MDHEN and CDR2 SYDVKM. The CDR3 loop spans 16 amino acids. V gave up 3 bases and J gave up 2 bases; unmatched junction bases: 9. The CDR3 region is CASSFSTGSFNYGYTF. The CDR3 coding sequence is TGTGCCAGCAGTTTTTCGACAGGGTCTTTCAACTATGGCTACACCTTC.

This chain uses TRBV5-1 with TRBJ2-3; D perhaps matches TRBD2 (5 bases). With 4 bases removed from V and 3 bases from J, the gap between germline ends came to 12 bases. This CDR3 has 14 residues. The germline CDR1 and CDR2 sequences are SGHRS and YFSETQ. The CDR3 DNA is TGCGCCAGCAGCGTCCCCACGGGAACAGATACGCAGTATTTT. It is translated as CASSVPTGTDTQYF. The full variable domain, completed using reference TRBV5-1 and TRBJ2-3, is KAGVTQTPRYLIKTRGQQVTLSCSPISGHRSVSWYQQTPGQGLQFLFEYFSETQRNKGNFPGRFSGRQFSNSRSEMNVSTLELGDSALYLCASSVPTGTDTQYFGPGTRLTVL.

The V and J genes are TRBV24-1 and TRBJ2-5, with 7 bases matching TRBD1. Germline V lookup: CDR1 KGHDR, CDR2 SFDVKD. The CDR3 spans 15 residues. V shed 3 bases and J 2 bases; nucleotides not matched to a gene: 5. The CDR3 here is CATSDPGTAQETQYF. In nucleotides, the CDR3 is TGTGCCACCAGTGATCCGGGGACAGCTCAAGAGACCCAGTACTTC.

The gene calls are TRBV2 and TRBJ2-5; TRBD2 agrees at 8 bases. CDR3 length: 15 amino acids. Trimming removed 2 bases from V and 4 bases from J; junction bases left unmatched: 6. Looked up from germline, CDR1 is SNHLY and CDR2 is FYNNEI. CDR3 loop: CASSENGLAPETQYF. As DNA, the CDR3 is TGTGCCAGCAGTGAAAACGGACTAGCCCCAGAGACCCAGTACTTC.

The chain joins TRBV3-1 (or the pseudogene TRBV3-2) to TRBJ2-3; D not resolved. The CDR3 has 11 residues. V was cut by 3 bases and J by 5 bases, with 3 bases left in between. From germline, CDR1 is LGHDT and CDR2 YNNKEL (reference sequence). The CDR3 is CASSQGDTQYF. In DNA form, the CDR3 reads TGTGCCAGCAGCCAGGGAGATACGCAGTATTTT.

The V and J genes are TRBV6-5 and TRBJ2-2, with a tentative D call TRBD2 (6 bases). Germline V gene data show CDR1 as MNHEY and CDR2 as SVGAGI. This CDR3 is built from 14 residues. With 8 bases removed from V and 5 bases from J, the gap between germline ends came to 15 bases. The CDR3 DNA follows: TGTGCCAGCTTCAGGGTGGGGGGTACCGGGGAGCTGTTTTTT. Its translation is CASFRVGGTGELFF.